The rows below give T cell receptor beta chains drawn from one sample of a study of cytomegalovirus exposure and HLA in healthy donors. Method: immunoSEQ multiplex PCR; TCRdb's copy keeps in-frame clones and lacks some. Seen here are 140,000 to 150,000 clones, roughly 70% observed once, and the top ten hold about 6.4%. What was sequenced was PBMCs. The receptor set was obtained from a man aged 25-45 years in good health and CMV-seronegative. Both conserved end residues are part of each CDR3. D genes are given only for firm matches. Clone size is not always given. Where it is, it says once, few, many or a class for expanded clones.

j_gene	abundance	d_gene	v_gene	CDR3aa	CDR3nt
TRBJ1-4	.	.	TRBV6-5	CASSYSARVEKLFF	TGTGCCAGCAGTTACTCTGCGCGGGTGGAAAAACTGTTTTTT
TRBJ2-7	.	TRBD1	TRBV7-2	CASSFWDRVGVQYF	TGTGCCAGCAGCTTCTGGGACAGGGTGGGGGTTCAGTACTTC
TRBJ1-3	.	.	TRBV6-5	CASSYSGRGGNTIYF	TGTGCCAGCAGTTACTCCGGCAGGGGAGGAAACACCATATATTTT
TRBJ2-5	.	.	TRBV5-1	CASSSAGTEQETQYF	TGCGCCAGCAGCTCGGCCGGGACTGAACAAGAGACCCAGTACTTC
TRBJ1-2	.	TRBD1	TRBV19	CAIGGQAQRGYTF	TGTGCCATTGGGGGACAGGCCCAGAGGGGCTACACCTTC
TRBJ2-7	.	.	TRBV5-5	CASSSGYEQYF	TGTGCCAGCAGCTCCGGCTACGAGCAGTACTTC
TRBJ2-7	.	TRBD2	TRBV6-5	CASSKGTSGGGEQYF	TGTGCCAGCAGTAAAGGGACTAGCGGGGGCGGCGAGCAGTACTTC
TRBJ1-6	.	TRBD1	TRBV6-5	CASSRSTGTSAPLHF	TGTGCCAGCAGCCGATCGACAGGGACCTCTGCACCCCTCCACTTT
TRBJ1-2	.	.	TRBV9	CASSVGGGWYGYTF	TGTGCCAGCAGCGTAGGGGGGGGCTGGTATGGCTACACCTTC
TRBJ2-3	.	.	TRBV5-6	CASSVSGDTQYF	TGTGCCAGCAGCGTTAGCGGAGATACGCAGTATTTT
TRBJ1-2	.	.	TRBV29-1	CSVGTPNYGYTF	TGCAGCGTCGGTACCCCTAACTATGGCTACACCTTC
TRBJ2-7	.	.	TRBV2	CASSIDRSYEQYF	TGTGCCAGCAGCATCGACAGGTCTTACGAGCAGTACTTC
TRBJ2-5	once	TRBD2	TRBV5-1	CASSLGTSGSQETQYF	TGCGCCAGCAGCTTGGGGACTAGCGGGAGCCAAGAGACCCAGTACTTC
TRBJ2-7	.	TRBD1	TRBV5-6	CASSLTGRKQYF	TGTGCCAGCAGCCTGACAGGGCGGAAGCAGTACTTC
TRBJ2-5	.	.	TRBV5-1	CASSLGGGETQYF	TGCGCCAGCAGCTTGGGAGGCGGAGAGACCCAGTACTTC
TRBJ2-7	.	TRBD2	TRBV7-9	CASTLGGDRSYEQYF	TGTGCCAGCACCCTCGGGGGGGACCGCTCCTACGAGCAGTACTTC
TRBJ2-3	.	TRBD2	TRBV25-1	CASSESPGLAPSDTQYF	TGTGCCAGCAGTGAATCCCCAGGACTAGCCCCGTCAGATACGCAGTATTTT
TRBJ1-1	medium-sized	.	TRBV5-4	CASSLETMNTEAFF	TGTGCCAGCAGCTTGGAGACAATGAACACTGAAGCTTTCTTT
TRBJ2-7	.	TRBD1	TRBV5-1	CASSFPGTGVDEQYF	TGCGCCAGCAGCTTTCCGGGGACAGGGGTCGACGAGCAGTACTTC
TRBJ2-2	.	TRBD2	TRBV4-2	CASSQDPQTSERANTGELFF	TGTGCCAGCAGCCAAGATCCCCAAACTAGCGAGAGAGCGAACACCGGGGAGCTGTTTTTT
TRBJ1-2	few	.	TRBV18	CASSPPLLGTGYTF	TGTGCCAGCTCACCACCGCTATTAGGGACAGGCTACACCTTC
TRBJ1-2	.	.	TRBV4-1	CASSPGGGHSNYGYTF	TGCGCCAGCAGCCCGGGCGGGGGCCACTCTAACTATGGCTACACCTTC
TRBJ2-2	.	.	TRBV5-4	CASSGPRGRTGELFF	TGTGCCAGCAGCGGCCCGCGGGGGCGGACCGGGGAGCTGTTTTTT
TRBJ1-3	.	.	TRBV25-1	CASSHSSGNTIYF	TGTGCCAGCAGTCACAGCTCTGGAAACACCATATATTTT
TRBJ1-1	once	TRBD1	TRBV6-5	CASSQGDTEAFF	TGTGCCAGCAGCCAGGGGGACACTGAAGCTTTCTTT
TRBJ2-7	.	.	TRBV7-2	CASSLLAGPSYEQYF	TGTGCCAGCAGCTTATTGGCGGGGCCCTCCTACGAGCAGTACTTC
TRBJ2-1	.	.	TRBV7-9	CASSLGDGGWNSSYNEQFF	TGTGCCAGCAGCTTAGGAGACGGAGGGTGGAACAGCTCCTACAATGAGCAGTTCTTC
TRBJ2-1	.	.	TRBV6-5	CASNKQGYNEQFF	TGTGCCAGCAACAAACAGGGATACAATGAGCAGTTCTTC
TRBJ2-7	few	.	TRBV11-3	CASSLEPHYEQYF	TGTGCCAGCAGCTTAGAGCCACACTACGAGCAGTACTTC
TRBJ2-7	.	.	TRBV15	CATSRTGHGHEQYF	TGTGCCACCAGCAGAACGGGACATGGCCACGAGCAGTACTTC
TRBJ2-5	.	TRBD2	TRBV13	CASSARLADFQETQYF	TGTGCCAGCAGCGCCCGACTAGCGGATTTCCAAGAGACCCAGTACTTC
TRBJ2-2	few	TRBD2	TRBV2	CASMSGTTNTGELFF	TGTGCCAGCATGTCCGGGACTACGAACACCGGGGAGCTGTTTTTT
TRBJ2-4	.	.	TRBV10-3	CATQLAELNSQYF	TGTGCCACTCAATTAGCGGAGTTGAACAGTCAGTACTTC
TRBJ1-6	.	.	TRBV2	CASSEDPLRQPYNSPLHF	TGTGCCAGCAGTGAAGACCCACTAAGACAGCCGTATAATTCACCCCTCCACTTT
TRBJ2-1	.	TRBD2	TRBV30	CAWSVLAGGEQFF	TGTGCCTGGAGTGTACTAGCGGGAGGTGAGCAGTTCTTC
TRBJ2-6	.	.	TRBV30	CAWSAANVLTF	TGTGCCTGGAGTGCAGCCAACGTCCTGACTTTC
TRBJ1-4	.	TRBD1	TRBV19	CASTNSFTGGEKLFF	TGTGCCAGTACCAATTCATTTACAGGGGGCGAAAAACTGTTTTTT
TRBJ1-3	.	.	TRBV9	CASSPPGRRGGNTIYF	TGTGCCAGCAGCCCCCCAGGGAGAAGGGGGGGAAACACCATATATTTT
TRBJ1-1	once	.	TRBV11-2	CASTLRGGGYTEAFF	TGTGCCAGCACCCTCCGGGGGGGAGGGTACACTGAAGCTTTCTTT
TRBJ2-7	.	TRBD1	TRBV7-8	CASSEETGNGYEQYF	TGTGCCAGCAGCGAAGAGACAGGGAACGGCTACGAGCAGTACTTC
TRBJ2-7	once	TRBD2	TRBV11-3	CASSETGREAYF	TGTGCCAGCAGCGAAACCGGGAGGGAAGCTTACTTC
TRBJ2-7	.	TRBD1	TRBV28	CASSLTGNYEQYF	TGTGCCAGCAGCTTGACAGGGAACTACGAGCAGTACTTC
TRBJ2-7	.	.	TRBV6-1	CASSERQGLSYEQYF	TGTGCCAGCAGTGAAAGGCAGGGGCTATCCTACGAGCAGTACTTC
TRBJ1-4	.	.	TRBV6-6	CASSYRRTVVREKLFF	TGTGCCAGCAGCTACAGACGGACAGTCGTCAGAGAAAAACTGTTTTTT
TRBJ2-2	.	.	TRBV9	CASSEETEPTNTGELFF	TGTGCCAGCAGCGAGGAAACGGAGCCCACTAACACCGGGGAGCTGTTTTTT
TRBJ2-7	.	.	TRBV11-2	CASSSGRGSSYEQYF	TGTGCCAGCAGCTCAGGTCGGGGGTCCTCCTACGAGCAGTACTTC
TRBJ1-5	.	.	TRBV5-8	CASSLPEFQPQHF	TGTGCCAGCAGCTTACCAGAATTTCAGCCCCAGCATTTT
TRBJ1-5	.	.	TRBV4-1	CASSPRELYSNQPQHF	TGCGCCAGCAGCCCCCGGGAACTCTATAGCAATCAGCCCCAGCATTTT
TRBJ1-5	.	.	TRBV28	CASSFISLSNQPQHF	TGTGCCAGCAGTTTTATATCACTCAGCAATCAGCCCCAGCATTTT
TRBJ2-3	.	.	TRBV11-3	CASSGLRGGPDTQYF	TGTGCCAGCAGCGGCCTCCGGGGAGGCCCAGATACGCAGTATTTT